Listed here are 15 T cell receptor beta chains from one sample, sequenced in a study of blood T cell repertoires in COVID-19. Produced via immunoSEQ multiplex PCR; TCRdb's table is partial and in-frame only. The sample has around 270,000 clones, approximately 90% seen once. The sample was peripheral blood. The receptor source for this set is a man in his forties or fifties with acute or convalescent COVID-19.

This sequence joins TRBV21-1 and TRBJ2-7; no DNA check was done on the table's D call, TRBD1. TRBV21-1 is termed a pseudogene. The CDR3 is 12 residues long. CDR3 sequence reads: CASRGAFNEQYF. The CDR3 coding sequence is TGTGCCAGCAGGGGCGCTTTTAACGAGCAGTACTTC.

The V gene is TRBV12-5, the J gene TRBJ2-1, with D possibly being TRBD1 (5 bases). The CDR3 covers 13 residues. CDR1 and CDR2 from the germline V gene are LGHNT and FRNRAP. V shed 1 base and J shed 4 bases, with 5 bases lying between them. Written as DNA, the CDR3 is TGTGCTAGTGGTTTGGAGGGGTACAATGAGCAGTTCTTC. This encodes CASGLEGYNEQFF. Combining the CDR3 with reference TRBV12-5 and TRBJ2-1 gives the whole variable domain DARVTQTPRHKVTEMGQEVTMRCQPILGHNTVFWYRQTMMQGLELLAYFRNRAPLDDSGMPKDRFSAEMPDATLATLKIQPSEPRDSAVYFCASGLEGYNEQFFGPGTRLTVL.

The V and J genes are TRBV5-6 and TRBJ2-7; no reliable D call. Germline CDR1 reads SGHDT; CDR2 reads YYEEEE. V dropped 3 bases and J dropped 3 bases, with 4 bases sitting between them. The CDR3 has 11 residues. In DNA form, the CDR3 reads TGTGCCAGCAGCTCCTACTACGAGCAGTACTTC. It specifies CASSSYYEQYF.

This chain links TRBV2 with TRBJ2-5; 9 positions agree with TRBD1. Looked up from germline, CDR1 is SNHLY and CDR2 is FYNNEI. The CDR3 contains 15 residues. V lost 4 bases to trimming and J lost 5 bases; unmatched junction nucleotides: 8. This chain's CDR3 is CASSGLQGARETQYF. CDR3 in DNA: TGTGCCAGCAGTGGCCTACAGGGGGCGAGGGAGACCCAGTACTTC. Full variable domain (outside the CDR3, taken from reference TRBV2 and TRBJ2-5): EPEVTQTPSHQVTQMGQEVILRCVPISNHLYFYWYRQILGQKVEFLVSFYNNEISEKSEIFDDQFSVERPDGSNFTLKIRSTKLEDSAMYFCASSGLQGARETQYFGPGTRLLVL.

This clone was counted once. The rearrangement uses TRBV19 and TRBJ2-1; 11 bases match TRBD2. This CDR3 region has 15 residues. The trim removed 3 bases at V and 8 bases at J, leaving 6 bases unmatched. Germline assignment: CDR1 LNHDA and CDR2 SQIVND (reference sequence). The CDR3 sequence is CASSILAGGLDEQFF. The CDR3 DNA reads TGTGCCAGTAGTATCCTAGCGGGGGGACTCGATGAGCAGTTCTTC.

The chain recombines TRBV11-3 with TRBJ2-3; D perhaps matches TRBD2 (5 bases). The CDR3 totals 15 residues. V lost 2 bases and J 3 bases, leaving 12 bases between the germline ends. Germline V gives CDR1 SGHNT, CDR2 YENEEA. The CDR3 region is CASSLSGVVTDTQYF. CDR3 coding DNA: TGTGCCAGCAGCTTATCCGGGGTTGTGACAGATACGCAGTATTTT.

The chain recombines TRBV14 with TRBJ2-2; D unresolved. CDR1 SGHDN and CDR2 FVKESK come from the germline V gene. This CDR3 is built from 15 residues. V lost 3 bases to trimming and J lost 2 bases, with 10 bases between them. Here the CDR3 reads CASSQFTVNTGELFF. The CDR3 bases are TGTGCCAGCAGCCAGTTCACAGTTAACACCGGGGAGCTGTTTTTT.

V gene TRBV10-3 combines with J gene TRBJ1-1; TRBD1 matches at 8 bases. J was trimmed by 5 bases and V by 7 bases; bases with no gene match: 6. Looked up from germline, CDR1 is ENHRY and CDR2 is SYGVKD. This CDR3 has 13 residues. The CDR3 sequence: CAIMETGDTEAFF. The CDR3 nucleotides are TGTGCCATCATGGAGACAGGGGATACTGAAGCTTTCTTT.

The CDR3 DNA reads TGTGCCCTCAAACGTAGCGGGGGCATAGATACGCAGTATTTT. The encoded protein is CALKRSGGIDTQYF. This chain links TRBV30 with TRBJ2-3; 9 bases align to TRBD2. The germline V gene encodes CDR1 GTSNPN and CDR2 SVGIG (reference sequence). This CDR3 region has 14 residues. V dropped 8 bases and J dropped 5; count of bases not matched to a gene: 11.

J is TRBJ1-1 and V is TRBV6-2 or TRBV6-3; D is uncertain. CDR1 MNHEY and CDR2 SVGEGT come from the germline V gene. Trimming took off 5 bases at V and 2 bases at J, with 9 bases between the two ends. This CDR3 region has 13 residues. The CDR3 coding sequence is TGTGCCAGCAGTAGCAACAGTAACACTGAAGCTTTCTTT. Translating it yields CASSSNSNTEAFF.

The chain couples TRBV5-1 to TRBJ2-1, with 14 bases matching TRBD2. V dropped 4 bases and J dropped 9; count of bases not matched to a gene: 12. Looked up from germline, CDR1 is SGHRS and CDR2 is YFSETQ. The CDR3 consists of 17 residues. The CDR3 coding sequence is TGCGCCAGCAGCCCTCAAGGACTAGCGGGGGGTGGGAGTGAGCAGTTCTTC. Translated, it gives CASSPQGLAGGGSEQFF.

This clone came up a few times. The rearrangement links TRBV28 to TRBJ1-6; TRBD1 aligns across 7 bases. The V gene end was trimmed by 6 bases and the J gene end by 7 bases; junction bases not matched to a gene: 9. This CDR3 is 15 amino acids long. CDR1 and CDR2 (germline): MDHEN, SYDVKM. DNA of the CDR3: TGTGCCAGCAGCGTACCGGGACAGAGAAATTCACCCCTCCACTTT. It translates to CASSVPGQRNSPLHF.

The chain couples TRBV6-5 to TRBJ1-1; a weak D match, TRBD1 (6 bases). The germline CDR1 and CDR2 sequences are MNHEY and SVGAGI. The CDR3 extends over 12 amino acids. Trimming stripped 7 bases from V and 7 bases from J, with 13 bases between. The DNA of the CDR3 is TGTGCCAGCATTAAGGGGACAAATGAAGCTTTCTTT. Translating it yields CASIKGTNEAFF.

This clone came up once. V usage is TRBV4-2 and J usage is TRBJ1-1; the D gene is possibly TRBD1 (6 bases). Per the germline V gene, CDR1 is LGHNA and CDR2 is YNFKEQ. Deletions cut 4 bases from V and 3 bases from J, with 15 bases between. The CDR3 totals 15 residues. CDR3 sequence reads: CASSRQQGGYTEAFF. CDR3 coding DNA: TGTGCCAGCAGCCGGCAACAGGGTGGGTACACTGAAGCTTTCTTT.

The CDR3 is CASSQALGGQPQHF. DNA for the CDR3: TGCGCCAGCAGCCAAGCCTTAGGGGGACAGCCCCAGCATTTT. The chain has TRBV4-1 and TRBJ1-5, with D tentatively TRBD1 (6 bases). Trimming cost V 1 base and J 7 bases, with 11 bases left between them. CDR1 and CDR2 (germline): MGHRA, YSYEKL. This CDR3 comprises 14 residues.